This T cell receptor (beta chain) comes out of a study of cytomegalovirus exposure and HLA in healthy donors. Findings and limits, study-wide: Both high specificity and high sensitivity reportedly marked the classifier's diagnosis of cytomegalovirus status. The listing of 150 to 200 TCR beta chains classed them as cytomegalovirus-associated.

All the people who gave samples were healthy bone marrow donors. The germline gives CDR1 KGHSH, CDR2 LQKENI. V lost 1 base and J 11 bases, leaving 15 bases between the germline ends. The CDR3 runs to 14 residues. On this clone: Its specificity is not known.

The PCR employed 60 Vbeta primers together with 13 Jbeta primers. The assay was immunoSEQ multiplex PCR, and TCRdb's table has in-frame clones only and misses some. The table lists 180,000 or so clones, 60% to 80% of them singletons. The chain has TRBV18 and TRBJ1-3, with TRBD1 as a possible D gene (5 bases). The receptor was derived from a man aged 35-49 years in good health and CMV-seropositive. The source material was PBMCs. The CDR3 DNA reads TGTGCCAGCTCACCACGGGGGGAGTTGGCAGCCATATATTTT. Translating gives CASSPRGELAAIYF.